The 6 T cell receptor beta chains reported below all come from one sample, sequenced in a study of somatic mutations in cytotoxic T cells in rheumatoid arthritis. The data were produced by immunoSEQ multiplex PCR, yet TCRdb's version contains in-frame clones alone and is incomplete. The data show about 11,000 clones, approximately 74% seen once. Sequenced material: CD8+ T cells sorted from blood. The receptor source for this set is an older man in good health.

The chain joins TRBV27 to TRBJ1-6; TRBD1 is a possible D gene (6 bases). Trimming pared 4 bases from V and 11 bases from J, leaving 15 bases between. Germline V gives CDR1 MNHEY, CDR2 SMNVEV (reference sequence). The CDR3 covers 14 residues. The CDR3 region is CASSSHPQGTPLHF. The CDR3 DNA sequence: TGTGCCAGCAGTTCACACCCGCAGGGGACACCCCTCCACTTT.

The chain is built from TRBV4-1 and TRBJ2-7; TRBD2 aligns across 8 bases. V lost 1 base to trimming and J lost 3 bases; unmatched junction nucleotides: 5. The CDR3 covers 15 residues. Germline CDR1 MGHRA, CDR2 YSYEKL. CDR3 loop: CASSQGSGNVYEQYF. CDR3 nucleotides: TGCGCCAGCAGCCAAGGTAGCGGGAATGTCTACGAGCAGTACTTC.

V usage is TRBV4-1 and J usage is TRBJ2-7; 7 nucleotides line up with TRBD1. CDR1 is MGHRA, CDR2 YSYEKL, per germline. Trimming took 0 bases from V and 2 from J; bases not matched to a gene: 7. The CDR3 runs 16 residues. CDR3 loop: CASSQDLQGVAYEQYF. The CDR3 coding sequence is TGCGCCAGCAGCCAAGATTTGCAGGGGGTCGCCTACGAGCAGTACTTC.

This clone was counted a few times. The rearrangement links TRBV11-2 to TRBJ2-7, with 7 bases identical to TRBD1. Unmatched junction bases numbered 4, after V lost 5 bases and J lost 3 bases. The CDR3 totals 13 residues. CDR1 and CDR2 (germline): SGHAT, FQNNGV. CDR3: CASSPRQGYEQYF. The CDR3 DNA reads as TGTGCCAGCAGCCCTCGACAGGGCTACGAGCAGTACTTC.

The chain has TRBV7-9 and TRBJ2-3; 8 bases map to TRBD2. CDR3 size: 17 residues. Germline CDR1 and CDR2: SEHNR and FQNEAQ (reference sequence). J lost 4 bases, V lost 1 base, and 10 bases had no gene match. The CDR3 here is CASSLGAGGELADTQYF. In DNA form, the CDR3 reads TGTGCCAGCAGCTTAGGGGCGGGAGGAGAGCTAGCAGATACGCAGTATTTT.

The J gene is TRBJ1-4, the V gene TRBV5-1, with D possibly being TRBD1 (6 bases). CDR1 SGHRS and CDR2 YFSETQ come from the germline V gene. V lost 5 bases and J 6 bases, leaving 17 bases between the germline ends. This CDR3 is 15 amino acids long. The DNA of the CDR3 is TGCGCCAGCAGTCAGTGGACGGACAGCTATGAAAAACTGTTTTTT. This sequence encodes CASSQWTDSYEKLFF. Supplemented by reference TRBV5-1 and TRBJ1-4, the full variable domain reads KAGVTQTPRYLIKTRGQQVTLSCSPISGHRSVSWYQQTPGQGLQFLFEYFSETQRNKGNFPGRFSGRQFSNSRSEMNVSTLELGDSALYLCASSQWTDSYEKLFFGSGTQLSVL.